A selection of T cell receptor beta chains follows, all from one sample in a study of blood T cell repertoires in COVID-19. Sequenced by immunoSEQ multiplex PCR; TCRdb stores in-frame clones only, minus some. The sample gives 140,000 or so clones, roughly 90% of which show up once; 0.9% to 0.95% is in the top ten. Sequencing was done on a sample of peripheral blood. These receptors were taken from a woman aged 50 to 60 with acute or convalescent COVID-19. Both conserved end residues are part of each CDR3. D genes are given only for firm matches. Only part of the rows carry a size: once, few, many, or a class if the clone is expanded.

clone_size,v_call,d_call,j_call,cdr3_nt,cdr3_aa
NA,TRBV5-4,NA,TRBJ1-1,TGTGCCAGCAGCTTATATCAGGGTGTGGGTGAAGCTTTCTTT,CASSLYQGVGEAFF
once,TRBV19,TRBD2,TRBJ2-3,TGTGCCACCTCCCCCACCGGGAGGCCGAGCACAGATACGCAGTATTTT,CATSPTGRPSTDTQYF
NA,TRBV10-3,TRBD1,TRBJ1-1,TGTGCCATCAGTTGGGGAGGGGACAGGGGTCCTGAAGCTTTCTTT,CAISWGGDRGPEAFF
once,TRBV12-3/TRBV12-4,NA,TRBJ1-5,TGTGCCAGCAGTTACAGTGGCGGGCAGCCCCAGCATTTT,CASSYSGGQPQHF
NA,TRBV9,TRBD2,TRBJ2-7,TGTGCCAGCAGCGTAGGCGGGAGGGCTGGTGTCTACGAGCAGTACTTC,CASSVGGRAGVYEQYF
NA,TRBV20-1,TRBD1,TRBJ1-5,TGCAGTGCTAGTGGGCCAGGGGGCGAAATCGGCAATCAGCCCCAGCATTTT,CSASGPGGEIGNQPQHF
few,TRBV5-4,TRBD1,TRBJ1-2,TGTGCCAGCAGCTCCCTAACAGGGGGCTATGGCTACACCTTC,CASSSLTGGYGYTF
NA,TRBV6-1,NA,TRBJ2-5,TGTGCCAGCAGTGAAATGGTATCGGGTCAAGAGACCCAGTACTTC,CASSEMVSGQETQYF
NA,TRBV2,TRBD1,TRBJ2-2,TGTGCCAGCAACAGGGACAGGGGTTACACCGGGGAGCTGTTTTTT,CASNRDRGYTGELFF
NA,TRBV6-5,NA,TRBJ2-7,TGTGCCAGCAGGATAGACAGGAGAACAACCTACGAGCAGTACTTC,CASRIDRRTTYEQYF
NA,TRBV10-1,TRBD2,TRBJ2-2,TGCGCCAGCAGTGAGTCGCGAGCGGGGGGCAACACCGGGGAGCTGTTTTTT,CASSESRAGGNTGELFF